Below, 27 T cell receptor beta chains from the same sample are listed, as sequenced in a study of a mutant IDH1 vaccine in newly diagnosed glioma. Assay: immunoSEQ multiplex PCR; the TCRdb copy retains only in-frame clones and omits some. Found here are 35,000 to 45,000 clones, 75% to 90% of them singletons; the top ten hold about 1.6%. Time point noted: week 35, safety follow-up. Vaccinated patients received 300 ug of mutant IDH1 20-mer peptide per dose, with topical imiquimod. These receptors lack a known antigen. The sample was PBMCs, taken from a glioma patient whose treatment included an IDH1 peptide vaccine. Every receptor here comes from a man aged 35 to 55 with glioma.

The chain links TRBV7-8 to TRBJ1-1, with D hard to call. V was cut by 2 bases and J by 1 base, with 5 bases left in between. Germline lookup yields CDR1 SGHVS and CDR2 FQNEAQ. The length of the CDR3 is 13 residues. The CDR3 spells CASSLSQNTEAFF. DNA of the CDR3: TGTGCCAGCAGCTTATCGCAGAACACTGAAGCTTTCTTT.

The chain uses TRBV2 and TRBJ2-5; 7 nucleotides match TRBD2. Germline-derived CDR1 and CDR2 are SNHLY and FYNNEI. V was clipped by 7 bases and J by 4 bases; unmatched bases: 6. This CDR3 spans 13 amino acids. CDR3 loop: CASTRTRGETQYF. For the CDR3, the DNA is TGTGCCAGCACGCGGACTAGAGGAGAGACCCAGTACTTC.

V gene TRBV11-3 combines with J gene TRBJ2-5, with 11 bases that match TRBD2. The germline CDR1 and CDR2 sequences are SGHNT and YENEEA. Trimming cost V 3 bases and J 0 bases; bases outside gene matches: 9. The CDR3 is made up of 18 amino acids. Here the CDR3 DNA reads TGTGCCAGCAGCTTCGTCTCTAGCGGGAGGTGGTACCAAGAGACCCAGTACTTC. The encoded protein is CASSFVSSGRWYQETQYF.

The chain has TRBV14 and TRBJ2-1, with D unresolved. The CDR3 sequence is 17 residues long. Trimming stripped 0 bases from V and 7 bases from J, with 19 bases between. Per germline, CDR1 SGHDN and CDR2 FVKESK. This CDR3 is CASSQDGTGLRRNEQFF. CDR3 DNA sequence: TGTGCCAGCAGCCAAGATGGTACGGGCCTACGCAGGAATGAGCAGTTCTTC.

The V gene is TRBV10-3, the J gene TRBJ1-1; 12 bases are shared with TRBD1. The CDR3 is 17 amino acids. The germline V gene encodes CDR1 ENHRY and CDR2 SYGVKD. J lost 5 bases, V lost 4 bases, and 11 bases had no gene match. The CDR3 protein is CAISGMGQGASRTEAFF. The CDR3 bases are TGTGCCATCAGTGGAATGGGACAGGGGGCCTCTCGTACTGAAGCTTTCTTT.

The gene calls are TRBV11-1 and TRBJ1-1, with TRBD1 matching 9 bases. J gave up 6 bases and V 7 bases, and 15 bases lay outside the gene matches. CDR1 and CDR2 (germline): SGHAT, FQDESV (reference sequence). This CDR3 has 16 amino acids. The CDR3 is CASTLGPGQGHSEAFF. CDR3 nucleotide sequence: TGTGCCAGCACCTTGGGACCGGGACAGGGACATTCTGAAGCTTTCTTT.

This clone appeared once. J is TRBJ1-4 and V is TRBV28; D may be TRBD1 (6 bases). V lost 4 bases and J 8 bases, leaving 20 bases between the germline ends. The CDR3 is 16 residues long. CDR1 is MDHEN, CDR2 SYDVKM, per germline. In DNA, the CDR3 is TGTGCCAGCAGTTCACCTACCGGGACAAAGGGAGAAAAACTGTTTTTT. It translates to CASSSPTGTKGEKLFF.

The chain carries TRBV5-1 and TRBJ1-6; D may be TRBD1 (5 bases). The CDR3 runs to 13 residues. V lost 1 base, J lost 14 bases, and 13 bases lay in between. The germline V gene encodes CDR1 SGHRS and CDR2 YFSETQ. CDR3 bases: TGCGCCAGCAGCTTGCTTCAGGGTGGTGCCCTCCACTTT. Its translation is CASSLLQGGALHF.

This clone was counted once. The gene calls are TRBV16 and TRBJ1-5; 8 nucleotides align to TRBD1. After removal of 1 base from V and 5 bases from J, the junction contained 4 bases not matched to a gene. The CDR3 is 15 residues long. Germline V gene lookup returns CDR1 KGHSY and CDR2 FQNENV. Written as DNA, the CDR3 is TGTGCCAGCAGCCAATTCGGACAGGGACATCAGCCCCAGCATTTT. Translated, it gives CASSQFGQGHQPQHF.

The V and J genes are TRBV27 and TRBJ2-3; 16 nucleotides line up with TRBD2. The germline CDR1 and CDR2 sequences are MNHEY and SMNVEV (reference sequence). There are 20 residues in the CDR3. J gave up 1 base and V 5 bases, and 12 bases lay outside the gene matches. CDR3 in DNA: TGTGCCAGCAGTCTCGGGACTAGCGGGAGGGCCCTAACGGGCACAGATACGCAGTATTTT. This translates into CASSLGTSGRALTGTDTQYF.

The chain couples TRBV5-3 to TRBJ2-7; the D is unclear. TRBV5-3 is labeled an ORF, and its function is uncertain. The V end was cut by 1 base, the J end by 4 bases, with 6 bases between. CDR3 length equals 12 residues. DNA of the CDR3: TGTGCCAGAAGCTTGTCAAGTTACGAGCAGTACGTC. It codes for CARSLSSYEQYV.

V gene TRBV11-2 combines with J gene TRBJ1-5, with D possibly TRBD1 on 6 matching bases. This CDR3 has 13 amino acids. The germline gives CDR1 SGHAT, CDR2 FQNNGV. The ends were cut back, 6 bases at V and 4 bases at J, with 10 bases in the middle. As DNA, the CDR3 is TGTGCCAGCAGTCTACAGGGAAATCAGCCCCAGCATTTT. Translating gives CASSLQGNQPQHF.

This rearrangement joins TRBV15 to TRBJ2-3; 9 positions match TRBD2. V was clipped by 5 bases and J by 5 bases; unmatched bases: 11. The CDR3 is made up of 16 amino acids. Germline V gives CDR1 LNHNV, CDR2 YYDKDF (reference sequence). CDR3 sequence: CATSRRSGSGGDTQYF. The CDR3 nucleotides are TGTGCCACCAGCCGACGCTCGGGTAGCGGGGGAGATACGCAGTATTTT. Looking up the rest from reference TRBV15 and TRBJ2-3 gives the full variable domain: DAMVIQNPRYQVTQFGKPVTLSCSQTLNHNVMYWYQQKSSQAPKLLFHYYDKDFNNEADTPDNFQSRRPNTSFCFLDIRSPGLGDTAMYLCATSRRSGSGGDTQYFGPGTRLTVL.

V usage is TRBV19 and J usage is TRBJ1-2; 8 bases map to TRBD1. This CDR3 has 16 residues. Germline V gene sequence: CDR1 LNHDA, CDR2 SQIVND (reference sequence). J lost 7 bases, V lost 7 bases, and 17 bases had no gene match. The CDR3 region is CASTSGGQGIFSGYTF. CDR3 nucleotides: TGTGCCAGTACCTCGGGCGGACAGGGAATCTTCTCTGGCTACACCTTC.

J is TRBJ1-1 and V is TRBV28, with 8 bases aligning to TRBD1. Germline assignment: CDR1 MDHEN and CDR2 SYDVKM. The CDR3 extends over 14 amino acids. V lost 4 bases, J lost 6 bases, and 7 bases stayed unmatched. The CDR3 loop reads CASSSLTGDAEAFF. In DNA form, the CDR3 reads TGTGCCAGCAGTTCCCTGACAGGGGACGCTGAAGCTTTCTTT.

CDR3 region: CASSLEAGDYGYTF. The CDR3, as DNA: TGTGCCAGCAGCTTAGAGGCAGGGGACTATGGCTACACCTTC. The V gene is TRBV7-2, the J gene TRBJ1-2; possibly TRBD1 for D (6 bases). V was clipped by 1 base and J by 3 bases, with 9 bases between them. CDR3 length: 14 amino acids. The germline V gene has CDR1 SGHTA and CDR2 FQGNSA.

The chain links TRBV28 to TRBJ1-4; D is ambiguous. V gave up 7 bases and J gave up 8 bases, with 11 bases separating them. Germline V CDR1 and CDR2: MDHEN, SYDVKM. The CDR3 consists of 12 residues. The CDR3 nucleotides are TGTGCCAGCAATGAGGAGGGAGAAAAACTGTTTTTT. Translating gives CASNEEGEKLFF.

This clone was detected once. The J gene is TRBJ2-7, the V gene TRBV19; weak D call: TRBD2 (6 bases). CDR1 is LNHDA, CDR2 SQIVND, per germline (reference sequence). The CDR3 totals 14 residues. Trimming took 4 bases from V and 2 from J, leaving 12 bases between them. In DNA, the CDR3 is TGTGCCAGTAGTACTCCGGGAGCCCCCTACGAGCAGTACTTC. It translates to CASSTPGAPYEQYF. The variable domain in full, completed from reference TRBV19 and TRBJ2-7, reads DGGITQSPKYLFRKEGQNVTLSCEQNLNHDAMYWYRQDPGQGLRLIYYSQIVNDFQKGDIAEGYSVSREKKESFPLTVTSAQKNPTAFYLCASSTPGAPYEQYFGPGTRLTVT.

The V gene is TRBV7-9, the J gene TRBJ2-2; D perhaps matches TRBD1 (5 bases). CDR3 length: 17 amino acids. Between the trimmed V and J ends, which lost 5 bases and 0 bases, there was a span of 16 bases. Germline V CDR1 and CDR2: SEHNR, FQNEAQ (reference sequence). The CDR3 coding sequence is TGTGCCAGCAGCACGACAGAGAGCCCGACGAACACCGGGGAGCTGTTTTTT. Its protein product is CASSTTESPTNTGELFF.

Here the CDR3 reads CASSYLTPEAFF. The CDR3 coding sequence is TGTGCCAGCAGCTACCTAACTCCTGAAGCTTTCTTT. V gene TRBV7-9 combines with J gene TRBJ1-1; unclear D gene. This CDR3 contains 12 residues. Germline loops: CDR1 SEHNR, CDR2 FQNEAQ (reference sequence). Trimming removed 4 bases from V and 6 bases from J, with 9 bases in between.

V is TRBV7-9 and J is TRBJ2-7; 12 bases map to TRBD2. With 1 base clipped from V and 3 bases from J, the junction kept 4 bases outside the gene matches. This CDR3 region has 16 residues. The germline gives CDR1 SEHNR, CDR2 FQNEAQ (reference sequence). CDR3: CASSLDPLAGGYEQYV. CDR3 nucleotide sequence: TGTGCCAGCAGCTTAGATCCACTAGCGGGGGGCTACGAGCAGTACGTC.

This clone was recorded only once. This chain joins TRBV4-1 and TRBJ1-5; 8 bases line up with TRBD1. CDR1 is MGHRA, CDR2 YSYEKL, per germline. The CDR3 is 18 residues long. V was clipped by 0 bases and J by 3 bases; unmatched bases: 10. CDR3 residues: CASSQDSRWTGPNQPQHF. The CDR3 region has the DNA TGCGCCAGCAGCCAAGATAGCCGGTGGACAGGGCCCAATCAGCCCCAGCATTTT.

The chain employs TRBV5-4 and TRBJ2-2; TRBD1 might be the D (6 bases). The V end was cut by 0 bases, the J end by 3 bases, with 9 bases between. CDR3 length: 15 amino acids. Germline CDR1 is SGHNT and CDR2 is YYREEE (reference sequence). The DNA for the CDR3 is TGTGCCAGCAGCTTGGCAGGGGTGGACACCGGGGAGCTGTTTTTT. It encodes CASSLAGVDTGELFF.

This chain connects TRBV10-1 to TRBJ2-5, with D perhaps matching TRBD2 (5 bases). Germline V gene lookup returns CDR1 WNHNN and CDR2 SYGVQD (reference sequence). The length of the CDR3 is 14 residues. V was pared by 10 bases and J by 14 bases, with 29 bases between. The DNA for the CDR3 is TGCGCCACCTCTCCAGCACAAGAGGGAATGAGGGTTTACTTC. Protein sequence: CATSPAQEGMRVYF.

This clone was detected a few times. The rearrangement links TRBV7-9 to TRBJ1-5; no clear D. This CDR3 contains 13 residues. CDR1 and CDR2 from the germline V gene are SEHNR and FQNEAQ (reference sequence). The V end lost 4 bases, the J end lost 4 bases, and 8 bases lay between the germline ends. In nucleotides, the CDR3 is TGTGCCAGCAGCTCCACAGAGAATCAGCCCCAGCATTTT. The encoded protein is CASSSTENQPQHF.

The gene calls are TRBV5-1 and TRBJ2-1, with 7 positions matching TRBD1. Germline V gene sequence: CDR1 SGHRS, CDR2 YFSETQ. The CDR3 has 14 amino acids. Germline trimming cut 0 bases from V and 9 bases from J; bases unmatched to any gene: 6. CDR3 nucleotides: TGCGCCAGCAGCTTGGCTCTACAGGGGCGTGAGCAGTTCTTC. It translates to CASSLALQGREQFF.

The chain links TRBV15 to TRBJ1-6, with D hard to call. The CDR3 spans 14 residues. The V gene lost 1 base and the J gene lost 7 bases, with 8 bases spanning the gap. CDR1 is LNHNV, CDR2 YYDKDF, per germline (reference sequence). The CDR3 sequence is CATSRAQTNSPLHF. The CDR3 region has the DNA TGTGCCACCAGCAGAGCTCAGACGAATTCACCCCTCCACTTT.